This TCR beta chain was recorded in a study of cytomegalovirus exposure and HLA in healthy donors. Study-wide results and limits: The authors reported that TCR beta sequences could predict HLA-A and HLA-B alleles. These predictions were accurate for most subjects in the first cohort.

For this clone: What it recognizes is unknown.

A multiplex PCR was run with 60 Vbeta primers and 13 Jbeta primers. The table came from immunoSEQ multiplex PCR; TCRdb's copy has only in-frame clones and leaves some out. The repertoire holds around 230,000 clones, with 82% as singletons. The CDR3 has 15 amino acids. CDR1 is MGHDK, CDR2 SYGVNS, per germline. V lost 4 bases, J lost 3 bases, and 12 bases lay in between. V is TRBV25-1 and J is TRBJ2-2; no reliable D call. Sequencing was carried out using PBMCs. This TCR was sampled from a man in his forties or fifties in good health and CMV-seropositive. CDR3 nucleotide sequence: TGTGCCAGCAGTGTTGAGGTTTTCGACACCGGGGAGCTGTTTTTT. Translating it yields CASSVEVFDTGELFF. The full variable domain, with the rest looked up from reference TRBV25-1 and TRBJ2-2, is EADIYQTPRYLVIGTGKKITLECSQTMGHDKMYWYQQDPGMELHLIHYSYGVNSTEKGDLSSESTVSRIRTEHFPLTLESARPSHTSQYLCASSVEVFDTGELFFGEGSRLTVL.